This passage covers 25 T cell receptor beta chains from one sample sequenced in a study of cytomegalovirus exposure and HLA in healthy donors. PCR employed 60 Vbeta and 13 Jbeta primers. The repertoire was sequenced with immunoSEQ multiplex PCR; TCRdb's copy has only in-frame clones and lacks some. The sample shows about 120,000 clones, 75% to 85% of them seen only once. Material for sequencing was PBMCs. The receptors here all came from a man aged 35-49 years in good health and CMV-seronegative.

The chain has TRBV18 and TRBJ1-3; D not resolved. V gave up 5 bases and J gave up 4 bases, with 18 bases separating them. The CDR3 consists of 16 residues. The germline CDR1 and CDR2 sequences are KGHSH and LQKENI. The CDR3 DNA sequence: TGTGCCAGCTCAAAGGAAATTTTTCGGGTCGGAAACACCATATATTTT. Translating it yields CASSKEIFRVGNTIYF.

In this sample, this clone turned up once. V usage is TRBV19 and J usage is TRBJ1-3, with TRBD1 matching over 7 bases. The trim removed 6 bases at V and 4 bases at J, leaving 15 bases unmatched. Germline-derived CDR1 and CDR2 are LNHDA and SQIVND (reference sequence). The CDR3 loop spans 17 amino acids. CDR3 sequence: CASSQPQGSSAGNTIYF. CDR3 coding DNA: TGTGCCAGTAGCCAACCACAGGGGTCCAGCGCCGGAAACACCATATATTTT. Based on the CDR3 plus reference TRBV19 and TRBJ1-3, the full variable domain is DGGITQSPKYLFRKEGQNVTLSCEQNLNHDAMYWYRQDPGQGLRLIYYSQIVNDFQKGDIAEGYSVSREKKESFPLTVTSAQKNPTAFYLCASSQPQGSSAGNTIYFGEGSWLTVV.

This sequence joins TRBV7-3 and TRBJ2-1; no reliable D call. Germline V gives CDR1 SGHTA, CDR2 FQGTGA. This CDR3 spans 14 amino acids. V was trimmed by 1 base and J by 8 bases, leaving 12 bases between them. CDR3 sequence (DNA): TGTGCCAGCAGCTTAAATAGACTCTCGCATGAGCAGTTCTTC. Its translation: CASSLNRLSHEQFF.

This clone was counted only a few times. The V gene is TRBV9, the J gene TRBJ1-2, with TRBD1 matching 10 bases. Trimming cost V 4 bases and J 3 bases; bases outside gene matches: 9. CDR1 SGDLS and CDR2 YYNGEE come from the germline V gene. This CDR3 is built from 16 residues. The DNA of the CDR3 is TGTGCCAGCAGCCTAGGGACAGGGGAGATCGACTATGGCTACACCTTC. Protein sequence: CASSLGTGEIDYGYTF. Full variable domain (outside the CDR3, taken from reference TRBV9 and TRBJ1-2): DSGVTQTPKHLITATGQRVTLRCSPRSGDLSVYWYQQSLDQGLQFLIQYYNGEERAKGNILERFSAQQFPDLHSELNLSSLELGDSALYFCASSLGTGEIDYGYTFGSGTRLTVV.

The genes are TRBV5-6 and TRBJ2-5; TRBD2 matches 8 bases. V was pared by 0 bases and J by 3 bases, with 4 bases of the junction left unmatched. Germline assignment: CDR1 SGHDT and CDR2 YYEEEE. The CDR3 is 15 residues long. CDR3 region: CASSLETRGEETQYF. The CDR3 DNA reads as TGTGCCAGCAGCTTGGAGACGCGGGGGGAAGAGACCCAGTACTTC.

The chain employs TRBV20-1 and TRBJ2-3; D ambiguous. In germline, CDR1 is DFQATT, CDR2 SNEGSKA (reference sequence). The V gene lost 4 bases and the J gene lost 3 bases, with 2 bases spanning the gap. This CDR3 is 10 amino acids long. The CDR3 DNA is TGCAGTGCTACGACAGATACGCAGTATTTT. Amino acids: CSATTDTQYF.

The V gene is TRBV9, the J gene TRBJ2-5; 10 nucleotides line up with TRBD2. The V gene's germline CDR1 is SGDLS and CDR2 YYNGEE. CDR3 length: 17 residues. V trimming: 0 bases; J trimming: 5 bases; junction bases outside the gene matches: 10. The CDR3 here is CASSVDLAGDHRETQYF. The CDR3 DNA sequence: TGTGCCAGCAGCGTAGATCTAGCGGGAGATCATCGGGAGACCCAGTACTTC.

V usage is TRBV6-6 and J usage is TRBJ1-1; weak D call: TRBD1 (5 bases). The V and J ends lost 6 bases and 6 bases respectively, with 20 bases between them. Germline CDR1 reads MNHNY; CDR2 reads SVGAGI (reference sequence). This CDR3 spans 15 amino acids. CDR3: CASSPPGSGRPEAFF. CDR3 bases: TGTGCCAGCAGCCCCCCCGGGTCAGGGAGGCCTGAAGCTTTCTTT.

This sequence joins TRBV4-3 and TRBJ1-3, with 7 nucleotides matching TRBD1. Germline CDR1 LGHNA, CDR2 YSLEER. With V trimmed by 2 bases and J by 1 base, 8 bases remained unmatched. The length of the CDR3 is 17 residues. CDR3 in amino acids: CASSQTGTVNSGNTIYF. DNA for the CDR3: TGCGCCAGCAGCCAAACCGGGACAGTAAATTCTGGAAACACCATATATTTT.

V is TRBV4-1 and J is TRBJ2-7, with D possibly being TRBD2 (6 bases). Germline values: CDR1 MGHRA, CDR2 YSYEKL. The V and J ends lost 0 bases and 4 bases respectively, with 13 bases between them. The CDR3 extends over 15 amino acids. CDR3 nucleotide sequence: TGCGCCAGCAGCCAAGAAATCGGGAGACAGTACGAGCAGTACTTC. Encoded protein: CASSQEIGRQYEQYF.

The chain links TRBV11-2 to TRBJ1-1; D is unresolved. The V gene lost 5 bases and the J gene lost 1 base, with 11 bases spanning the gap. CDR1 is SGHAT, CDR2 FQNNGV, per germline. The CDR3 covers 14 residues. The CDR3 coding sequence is TGTGCCAGCAGCCAGTCTCCCACGAACACTGAAGCTTTCTTT. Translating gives CASSQSPTNTEAFF. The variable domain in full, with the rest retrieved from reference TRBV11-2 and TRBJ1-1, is EAGVAQSPRYKIIEKRQSVAFWCNPISGHATLYWYQQILGQGPKLLIQFQNNGVVDDSQLPKDRFSAERLKGVDSTLKIQPAKLEDSAVYLCASSQSPTNTEAFFGQGTRLTVV.

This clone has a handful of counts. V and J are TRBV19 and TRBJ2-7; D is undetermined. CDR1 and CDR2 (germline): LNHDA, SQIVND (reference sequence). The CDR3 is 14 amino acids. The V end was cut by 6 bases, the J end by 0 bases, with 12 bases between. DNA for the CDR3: TGTGCCAGTAGGGTGACGGAGAGCTCCTACGAGCAGTACTTC. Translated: CASRVTESSYEQYF.

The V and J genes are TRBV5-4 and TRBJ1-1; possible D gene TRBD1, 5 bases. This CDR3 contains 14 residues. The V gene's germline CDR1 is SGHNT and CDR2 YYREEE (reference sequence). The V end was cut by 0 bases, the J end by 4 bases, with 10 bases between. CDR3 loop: CASSLAREGTEAFF. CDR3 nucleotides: TGTGCCAGCAGCTTGGCCAGGGAGGGCACTGAAGCTTTCTTT.

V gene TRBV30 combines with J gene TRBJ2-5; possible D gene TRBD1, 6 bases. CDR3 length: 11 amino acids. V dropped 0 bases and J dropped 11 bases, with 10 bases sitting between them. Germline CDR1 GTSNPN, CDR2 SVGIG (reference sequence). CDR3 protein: CAWSVGTKQYF. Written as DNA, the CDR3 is TGTGCCTGGAGTGTAGGGACAAAGCAGTACTTC.

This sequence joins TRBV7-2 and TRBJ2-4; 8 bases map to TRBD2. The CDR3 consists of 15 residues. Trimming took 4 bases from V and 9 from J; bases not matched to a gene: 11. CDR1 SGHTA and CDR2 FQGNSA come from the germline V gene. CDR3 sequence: CASSSLSGGPSIQYF. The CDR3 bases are TGTGCCAGCAGCTCCCTCTCGGGGGGGCCGAGCATTCAGTACTTC.

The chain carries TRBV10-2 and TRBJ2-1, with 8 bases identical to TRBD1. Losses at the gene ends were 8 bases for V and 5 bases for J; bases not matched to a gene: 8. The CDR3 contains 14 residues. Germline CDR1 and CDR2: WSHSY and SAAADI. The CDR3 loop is CASEWRTGNNEQFF. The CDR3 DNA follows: TGCGCCAGCGAATGGAGGACAGGGAACAATGAGCAGTTCTTC.

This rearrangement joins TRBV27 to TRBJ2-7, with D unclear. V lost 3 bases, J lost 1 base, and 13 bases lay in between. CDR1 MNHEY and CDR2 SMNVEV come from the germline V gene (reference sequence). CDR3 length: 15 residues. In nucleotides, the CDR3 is TGTGCCAGCAGTTTTATGGGCGACCCGTCCTACGAGCAGTACTTC. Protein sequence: CASSFMGDPSYEQYF.

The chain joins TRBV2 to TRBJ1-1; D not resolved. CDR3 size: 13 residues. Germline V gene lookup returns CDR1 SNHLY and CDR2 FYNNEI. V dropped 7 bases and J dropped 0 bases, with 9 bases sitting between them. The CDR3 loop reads CASTVNLNTEAFF. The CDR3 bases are TGTGCCAGCACCGTAAATTTGAACACTGAAGCTTTCTTT. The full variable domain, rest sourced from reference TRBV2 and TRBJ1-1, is EPEVTQTPSHQVTQMGQEVILRCVPISNHLYFYWYRQILGQKVEFLVSFYNNEISEKSEIFDDQFSVERPDGSNFTLKIRSTKLEDSAMYFCASTVNLNTEAFFGQGTRLTVV.

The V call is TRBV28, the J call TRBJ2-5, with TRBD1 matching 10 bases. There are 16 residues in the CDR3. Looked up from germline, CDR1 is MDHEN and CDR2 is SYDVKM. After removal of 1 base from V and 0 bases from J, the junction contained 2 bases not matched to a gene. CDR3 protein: CASSLSGQGYQETQYF. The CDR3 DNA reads TGTGCCAGCAGTTTATCGGGACAGGGGTACCAAGAGACCCAGTACTTC.

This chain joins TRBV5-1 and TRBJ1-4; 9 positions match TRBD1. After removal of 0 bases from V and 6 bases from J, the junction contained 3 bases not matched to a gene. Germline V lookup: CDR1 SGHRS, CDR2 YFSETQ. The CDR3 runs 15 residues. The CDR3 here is CASSLEGTGHEKLFF. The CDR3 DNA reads TGCGCCAGCAGCTTGGAGGGGACAGGGCATGAAAAACTGTTTTTT.

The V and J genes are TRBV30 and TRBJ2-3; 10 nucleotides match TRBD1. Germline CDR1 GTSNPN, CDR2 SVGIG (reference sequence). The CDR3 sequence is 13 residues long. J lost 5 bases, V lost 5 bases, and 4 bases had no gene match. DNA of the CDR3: TGTGCCTGGGGGACAGGGGCGGGAGATACGCAGTATTTT. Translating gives CAWGTGAGDTQYF.

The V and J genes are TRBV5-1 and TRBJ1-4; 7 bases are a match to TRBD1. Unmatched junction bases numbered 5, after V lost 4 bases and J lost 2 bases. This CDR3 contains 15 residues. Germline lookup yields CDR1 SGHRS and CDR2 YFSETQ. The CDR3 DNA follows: TGCGCCAGCAGCCGAACAGGGGAGACTAATGAAAAACTGTTTTTT. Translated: CASSRTGETNEKLFF.

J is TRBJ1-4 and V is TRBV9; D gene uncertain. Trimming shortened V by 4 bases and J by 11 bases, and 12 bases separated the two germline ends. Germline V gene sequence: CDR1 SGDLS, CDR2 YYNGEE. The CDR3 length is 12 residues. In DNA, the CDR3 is TGTGCCAGCAGCCCCGAAGCCGGGAAACTGTTTTTT. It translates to CASSPEAGKLFF.

CDR3 protein: CASSSIGTDTQYF. Here the CDR3 DNA reads TGTGCCTCATCTAGCATTGGGACAGATACGCAGTATTTT. The rearrangement links TRBV10-3 to TRBJ2-3; D is perhaps TRBD2 (5 bases). The CDR3 is 13 amino acids. Germline V gives CDR1 ENHRY, CDR2 SYGVKD. V lost 11 bases to trimming and J lost 3 bases, with 15 bases between them.

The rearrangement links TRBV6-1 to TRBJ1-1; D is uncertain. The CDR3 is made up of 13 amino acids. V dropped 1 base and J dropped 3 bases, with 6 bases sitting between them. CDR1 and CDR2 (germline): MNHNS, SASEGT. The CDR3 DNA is TGTGCCAGCAGTGAAGAGAGGGACACTGAAGCTTTCTTT. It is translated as CASSEERDTEAFF.